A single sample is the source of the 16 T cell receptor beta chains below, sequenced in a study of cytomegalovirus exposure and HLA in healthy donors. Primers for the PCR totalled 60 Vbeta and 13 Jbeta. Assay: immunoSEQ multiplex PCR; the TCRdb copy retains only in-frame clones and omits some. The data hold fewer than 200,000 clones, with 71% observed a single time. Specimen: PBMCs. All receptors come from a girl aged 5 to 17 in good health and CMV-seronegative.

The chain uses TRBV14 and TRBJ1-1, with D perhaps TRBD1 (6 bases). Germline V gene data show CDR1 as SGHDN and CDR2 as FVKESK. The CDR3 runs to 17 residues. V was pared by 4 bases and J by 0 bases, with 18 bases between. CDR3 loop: CASSPSFGGPVNTEAFF. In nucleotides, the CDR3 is TGTGCCAGCAGCCCATCATTTGGGGGCCCCGTGAACACTGAAGCTTTCTTT.

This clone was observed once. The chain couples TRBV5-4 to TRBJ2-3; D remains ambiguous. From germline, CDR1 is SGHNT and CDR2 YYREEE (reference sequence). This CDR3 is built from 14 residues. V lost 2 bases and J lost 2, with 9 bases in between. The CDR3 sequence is CASSFGLFTDTQYF. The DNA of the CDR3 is TGTGCCAGCAGCTTTGGGCTGTTCACAGATACGCAGTATTTT.

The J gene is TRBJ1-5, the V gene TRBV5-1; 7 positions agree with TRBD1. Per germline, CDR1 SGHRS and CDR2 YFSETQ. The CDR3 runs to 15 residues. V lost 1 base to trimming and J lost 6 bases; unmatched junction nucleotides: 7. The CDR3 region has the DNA TGCGCCAGCAGCTTGTTTGGAGGGGGCGGTCAGCCCCAGCATTTT. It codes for CASSLFGGGGQPQHF.

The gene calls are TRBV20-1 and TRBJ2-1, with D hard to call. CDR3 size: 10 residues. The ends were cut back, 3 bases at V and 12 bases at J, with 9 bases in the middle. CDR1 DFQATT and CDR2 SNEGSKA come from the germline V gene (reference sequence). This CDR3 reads CSASGPGQFF. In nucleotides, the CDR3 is TGCAGTGCTAGTGGGCCAGGGCAGTTCTTC.

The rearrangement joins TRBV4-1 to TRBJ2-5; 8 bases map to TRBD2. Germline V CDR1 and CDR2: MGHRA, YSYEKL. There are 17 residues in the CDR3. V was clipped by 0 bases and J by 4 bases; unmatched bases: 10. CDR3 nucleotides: TGCGCCAGCAGCCAAGATGATCCGGGGGGGTTACTAGAGACCCAGTACTTC. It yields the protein CASSQDDPGGLLETQYF.

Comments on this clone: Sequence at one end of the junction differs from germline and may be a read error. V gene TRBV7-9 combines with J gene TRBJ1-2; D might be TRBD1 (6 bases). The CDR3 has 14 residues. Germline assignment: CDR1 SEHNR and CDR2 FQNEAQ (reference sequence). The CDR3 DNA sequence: TGTGCCAGCAGCCTAGCGGGGGCAACGCTAGGCTACACCTTC. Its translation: CASSLAGATLGYTF.

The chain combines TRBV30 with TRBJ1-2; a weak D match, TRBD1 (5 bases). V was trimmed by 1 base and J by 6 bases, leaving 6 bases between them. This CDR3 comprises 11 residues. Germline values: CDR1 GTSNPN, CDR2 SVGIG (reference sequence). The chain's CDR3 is CAWSAGNGYTF. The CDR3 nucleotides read TGTGCCTGGAGTGCAGGGAATGGCTACACCTTC. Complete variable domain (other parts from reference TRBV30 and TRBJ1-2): SQTIHQWPATLVQPVGSPLSLECTVEGTSNPNLYWYRQAAGRGLQLLFYSVGIGQISSEVPQNLSASRPQDRQFILSSKKLLLSDSGFYLCAWSAGNGYTFGSGTRLTVV.

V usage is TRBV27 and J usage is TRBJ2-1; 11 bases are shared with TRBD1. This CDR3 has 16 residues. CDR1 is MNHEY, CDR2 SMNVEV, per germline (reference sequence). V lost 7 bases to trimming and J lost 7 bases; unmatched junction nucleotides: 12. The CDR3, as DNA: TGTGCCAGCAACAAGGTGGGGACAGGGGGATCGAATGAGCAGTTCTTC. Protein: CASNKVGTGGSNEQFF.

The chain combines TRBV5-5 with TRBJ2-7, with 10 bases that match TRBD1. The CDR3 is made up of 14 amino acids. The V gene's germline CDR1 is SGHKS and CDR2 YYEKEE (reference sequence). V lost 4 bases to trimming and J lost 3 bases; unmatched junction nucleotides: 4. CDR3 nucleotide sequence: TGTGCCAGCAGCCCTGGACAGGGGGGCTACGAGCAGTACTTC. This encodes CASSPGQGGYEQYF.

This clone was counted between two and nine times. CDR3 protein: CASTTTRDGVRKSSEAFF. In nucleotides, the CDR3 is TGTGCCAGTACTACAACCCGGGATGGCGTAAGAAAGAGTTCTGAAGCTTTCTTT. This sequence joins TRBV19 and TRBJ1-1; D uncertain. Per the germline V gene, CDR1 is LNHDA and CDR2 is SQIVND (reference sequence). There are 18 residues in the CDR3. The V end lost 7 bases, the J end lost 6 bases, and 30 bases lay between the germline ends.

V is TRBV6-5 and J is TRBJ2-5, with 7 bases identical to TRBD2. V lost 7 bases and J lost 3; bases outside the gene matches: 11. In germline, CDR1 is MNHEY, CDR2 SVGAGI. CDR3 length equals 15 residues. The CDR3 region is CASNRGPSGKETQYF. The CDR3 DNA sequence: TGTGCCAGCAACCGTGGCCCTAGCGGAAAAGAGACCCAGTACTTC.

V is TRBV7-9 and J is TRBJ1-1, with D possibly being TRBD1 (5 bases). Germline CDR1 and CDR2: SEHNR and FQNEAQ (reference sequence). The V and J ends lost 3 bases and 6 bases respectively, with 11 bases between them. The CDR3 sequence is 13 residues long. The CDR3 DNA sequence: TGTGCCAGCAGCTTTGGGGGGGTGGCTGAAGCTTTCTTT. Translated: CASSFGGVAEAFF.

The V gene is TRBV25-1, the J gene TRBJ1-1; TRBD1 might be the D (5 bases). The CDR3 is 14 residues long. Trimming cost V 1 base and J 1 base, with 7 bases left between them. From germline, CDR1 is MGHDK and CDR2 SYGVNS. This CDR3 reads CASSESGGNTEAFF. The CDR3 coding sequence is TGTGCCAGCAGTGAATCCGGGGGGAACACTGAAGCTTTCTTT.

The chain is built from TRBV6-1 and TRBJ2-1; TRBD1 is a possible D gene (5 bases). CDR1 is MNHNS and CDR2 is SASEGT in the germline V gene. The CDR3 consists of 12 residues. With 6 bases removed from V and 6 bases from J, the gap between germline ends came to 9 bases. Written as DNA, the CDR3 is TGTGCCAGCAGCGACAGACCCAATGAGCAGTTCTTC. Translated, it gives CASSDRPNEQFF.

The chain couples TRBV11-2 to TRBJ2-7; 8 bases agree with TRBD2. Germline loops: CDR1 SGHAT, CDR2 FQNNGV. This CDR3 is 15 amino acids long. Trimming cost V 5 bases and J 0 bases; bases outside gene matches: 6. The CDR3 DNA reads TGTGCCAGCAGCCCCTTTAGCGGGGTCTCCTACGAGCAGTACTTC. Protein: CASSPFSGVSYEQYF.

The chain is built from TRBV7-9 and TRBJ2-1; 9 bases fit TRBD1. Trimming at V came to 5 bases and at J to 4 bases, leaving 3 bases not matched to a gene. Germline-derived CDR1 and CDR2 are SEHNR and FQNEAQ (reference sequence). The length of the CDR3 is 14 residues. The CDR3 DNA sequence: TGTGCCAGCAGCGAGGGACAGGGATACAATGAGCAGTTCTTC. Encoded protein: CASSEGQGYNEQFF.